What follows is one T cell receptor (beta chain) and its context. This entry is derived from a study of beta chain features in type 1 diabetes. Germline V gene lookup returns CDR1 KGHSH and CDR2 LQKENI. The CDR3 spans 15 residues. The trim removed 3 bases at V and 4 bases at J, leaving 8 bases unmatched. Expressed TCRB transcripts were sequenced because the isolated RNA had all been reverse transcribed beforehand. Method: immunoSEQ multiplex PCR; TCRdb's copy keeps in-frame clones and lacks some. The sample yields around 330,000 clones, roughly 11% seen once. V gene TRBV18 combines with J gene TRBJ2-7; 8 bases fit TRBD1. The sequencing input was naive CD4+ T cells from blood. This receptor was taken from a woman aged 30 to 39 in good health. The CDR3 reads CASSPGQGSEYEQYF. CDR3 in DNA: TGTGCCAGCTCACCCGGACAGGGCAGTGAGTACGAGCAGTACTTC.